This T cell receptor beta chain was observed in a study of blood T cell repertoires in COVID-19. Study background: The samples span acute and convalescent COVID-19 from the United States, Italy and Spain. PBMCs, B-cell-depleted T cells, or T cells provided the cDNA or gDNA that made up the material.

Original analysis: Estimated nucleated cell counts came from reference gene primer amplification. The protocol was immunoSEQ multiplex PCR, while the TCRdb copy is restricted to in-frame clones and leaves out a portion. D and trimming come from the DNA, and the V and J calls and clone size come from that table. The table lists about 94,000 clones, over 70% of them singletons. As regards this clone: Distinct nucleotide sequences in the sample also encode this CDR3.

This CDR3 region has 13 residues. V gave up 3 bases and J gave up 4 bases, with 9 bases separating them. The J gene is TRBJ2-5, the V gene TRBV12-3 or TRBV12-4; D may be TRBD1 (5 bases). Sequenced material: peripheral blood. This TCR came from a human donor in a cohort sampled during active COVID-19. In nucleotides, the CDR3 is TGTGCCAGCAGTTTGAGGCAGGGAGAGACCCAGTACTTC. This encodes CASSLRQGETQYF.